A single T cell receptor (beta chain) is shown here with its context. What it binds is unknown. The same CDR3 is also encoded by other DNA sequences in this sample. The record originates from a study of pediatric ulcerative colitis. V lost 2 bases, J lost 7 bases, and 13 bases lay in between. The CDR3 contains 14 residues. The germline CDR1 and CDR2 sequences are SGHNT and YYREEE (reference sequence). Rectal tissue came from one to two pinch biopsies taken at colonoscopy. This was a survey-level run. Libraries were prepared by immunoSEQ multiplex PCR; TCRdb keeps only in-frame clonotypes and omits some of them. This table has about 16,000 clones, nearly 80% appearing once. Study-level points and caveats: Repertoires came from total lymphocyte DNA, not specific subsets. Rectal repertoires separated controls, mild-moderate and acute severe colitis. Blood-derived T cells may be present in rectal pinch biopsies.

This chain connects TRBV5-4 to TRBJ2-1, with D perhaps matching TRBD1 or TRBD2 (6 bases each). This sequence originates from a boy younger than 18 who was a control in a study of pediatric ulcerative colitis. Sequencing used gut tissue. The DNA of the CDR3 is TGTGCCAGCAGCTTACGGCAGGGGAGGAATGAGCAGTTCTTC. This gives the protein CASSLRQGRNEQFF.